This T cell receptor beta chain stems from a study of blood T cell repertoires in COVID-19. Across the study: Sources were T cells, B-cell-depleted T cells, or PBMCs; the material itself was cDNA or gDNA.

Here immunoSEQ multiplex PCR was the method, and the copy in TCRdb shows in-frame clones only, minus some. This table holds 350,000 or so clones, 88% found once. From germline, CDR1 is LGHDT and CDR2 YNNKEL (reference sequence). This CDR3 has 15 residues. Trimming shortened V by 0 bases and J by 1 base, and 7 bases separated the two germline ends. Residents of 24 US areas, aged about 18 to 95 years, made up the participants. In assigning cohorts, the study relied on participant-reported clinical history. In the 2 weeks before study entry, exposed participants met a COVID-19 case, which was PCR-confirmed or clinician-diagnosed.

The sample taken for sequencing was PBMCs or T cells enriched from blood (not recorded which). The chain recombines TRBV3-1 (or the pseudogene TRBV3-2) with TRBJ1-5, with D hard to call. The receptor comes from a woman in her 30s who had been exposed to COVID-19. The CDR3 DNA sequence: TGTGCCAGCAGCCAAGACGTCTCCAGCAATCAGCCCCAGCATTTT. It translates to CASSQDVSSNQPQHF.